This TCR beta chain was identified during a study of blood T cell repertoires in COVID-19. Germline values: CDR1 MGHRA, CDR2 YSYEKL. The CDR3 contains 18 residues. The ends lost 2 bases at V and 0 bases at J; junction bases unmatched: 7. Data came from immunoSEQ multiplex PCR; TCRdb stores just in-frame clones and leaves some out. The table has 150,000 to 200,000 clones, 65% to 90% seen once; the top ten hold 4% to 6.5%. This rearrangement joins TRBV4-1 to TRBJ1-6, with 7 bases that match TRBD1. The sequence was collected from a woman in her fifties or sixties with acute COVID-19. What was sequenced was PBMCs or T cells enriched from blood (not recorded which). The CDR3 DNA follows: TGCGCCAGCAGCCAATCTATGGACAGGAGCTCCTATAATTCACCCCTCCACTTT. Protein: CASSQSMDRSSYNSPLHF.